This T cell receptor (beta chain) is from a study of PD-L1 blockade in urothelial cancer. This table comes from immunoSEQ multiplex PCR, and its TCRdb copy is limited to in-frame clones, with some not included. The sample comprises around 130,000 clones, approximately 84% of which are singletons, and 2.5% to 3.5% rests with the top ten. Time point reported: pretreatment peripheral blood. Germline trimming cut 0 bases from V and 3 bases from J; bases unmatched to any gene: 0. CDR1 is GTSNPN, CDR2 SVGIG, per germline (reference sequence). The CDR3 spans 15 residues. There are a few counts of this clone.

This TCR was sampled from a man aged 50-60 years with urothelial cancer. Sequencing used PBMCs, obtained around atezolizumab (anti-PD-L1) treatment. J is TRBJ2-2 and V is TRBV30; 11 bases fit TRBD2. The CDR3 spells CAWSVLAGDTGELFF. CDR3 coding DNA: TGTGCCTGGAGTGTACTAGCGGGAGACACCGGGGAGCTGTTTTTT.